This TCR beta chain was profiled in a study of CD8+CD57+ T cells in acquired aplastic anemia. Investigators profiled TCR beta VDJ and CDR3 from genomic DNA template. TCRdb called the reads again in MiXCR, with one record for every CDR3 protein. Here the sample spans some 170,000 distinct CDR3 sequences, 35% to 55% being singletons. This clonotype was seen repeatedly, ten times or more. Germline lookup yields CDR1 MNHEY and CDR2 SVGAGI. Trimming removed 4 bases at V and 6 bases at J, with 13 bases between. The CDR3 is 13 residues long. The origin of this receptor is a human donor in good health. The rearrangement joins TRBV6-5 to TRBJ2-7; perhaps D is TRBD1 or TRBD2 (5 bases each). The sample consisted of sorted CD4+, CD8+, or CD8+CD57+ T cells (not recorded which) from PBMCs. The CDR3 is CASSSGTGREQYF. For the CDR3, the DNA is TGTGCCAGCAGTTCGGGGACGGGTCGCGAGCAGTACTTC.